Included here is one T cell receptor beta chain sequence, with context. The antigen is unknown. This sample is drawn from a study of OX40 agonist ivuxolimab in advanced cancers. About the research overall: Patients' therapy was ivuxolimab, an antibody that acts as an agonist of OX40 (CD134). Study-level results: At 0.1 to 3.0 mg/kg, clonal expansion of CD4+ and CD8+ blood T cells had occurred by week 6.

With V trimmed by 0 bases and J by 4 bases, 3 bases remained unmatched. The CDR3 contains 15 residues. CDR1 is SGHRS, CDR2 YFSETQ, per germline. The data were produced by immunoSEQ multiplex PCR, yet TCRdb's version contains in-frame clones alone and is incomplete. The sample holds 75,000 or so clones, 84% seen once. The sequence was obtained from an adult with an advanced solid tumor such as melanoma, head and neck, liver or kidney cancer. Material: CD4+ or CD8+ T cells sorted from blood, obtained in a trial of the OX40 agonist ivuxolimab. The J gene is TRBJ2-7, the V gene TRBV5-1, with 11 bases identical to TRBD1. This chain's CDR3 is CASSLAGQGAYEQYF. The CDR3 DNA reads as TGCGCCAGCAGCTTGGCCGGACAGGGGGCGTACGAGCAGTACTTC.